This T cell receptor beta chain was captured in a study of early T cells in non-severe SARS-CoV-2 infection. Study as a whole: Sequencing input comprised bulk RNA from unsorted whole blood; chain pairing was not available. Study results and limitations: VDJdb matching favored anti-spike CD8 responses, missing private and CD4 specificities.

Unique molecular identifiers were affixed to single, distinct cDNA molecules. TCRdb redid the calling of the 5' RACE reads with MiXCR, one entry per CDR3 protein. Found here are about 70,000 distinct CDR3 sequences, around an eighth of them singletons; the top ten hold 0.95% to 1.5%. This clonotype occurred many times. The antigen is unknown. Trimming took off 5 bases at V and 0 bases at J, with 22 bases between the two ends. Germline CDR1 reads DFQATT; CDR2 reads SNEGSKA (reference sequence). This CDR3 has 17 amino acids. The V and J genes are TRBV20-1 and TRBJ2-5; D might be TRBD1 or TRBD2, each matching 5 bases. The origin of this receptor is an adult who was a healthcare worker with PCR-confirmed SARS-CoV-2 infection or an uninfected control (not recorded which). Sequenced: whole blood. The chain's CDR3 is CSAFGVGRQPYQETQYF. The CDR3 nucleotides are TGCAGTGCTTTCGGGGTGGGACGACAGCCGTACCAAGAGACCCAGTACTTC.